Reported below is one T cell receptor (beta chain). Sequencing used immunoSEQ multiplex PCR; TCRdb keeps in-frame clones, though not all of them. This sample has 200,000 to 250,000 clones; under 90% occur once, and the top ten carry roughly 7.8%. The data derive from a study of blood T cell repertoires in COVID-19. On the study more broadly: Donors in the United States, Italy and Spain gave samples during acute or convalescent COVID-19. The cDNA or gDNA used as material had been derived from T cells, B-cell-depleted T cells, or PBMCs.

V shed 7 bases and J shed 2 bases, with 9 bases lying between them. The CDR3 has 12 amino acids. The germline gives CDR1 SQVTM, CDR2 ANQGSEA. The sequenced material came from peripheral blood. This clonotype was sampled from a woman older than 75 with COVID-19, enrolled during active disease. J is TRBJ1-3 and V is TRBV29-1, with D unresolved. The CDR3 spells CSAQPPGNTIYF. The CDR3 nucleotides are TGCAGCGCACAGCCCCCTGGAAACACCATATATTTT. The variable domain in full, with the rest retrieved from reference TRBV29-1 and TRBJ1-3, is SAVISQKPSRDICQRGTSLTIQCQVDSQVTMMFWYRQQPGQSLTLIATANQGSEATYESGFVIDKFPISRPNLTFSTLTVSNMSPEDSSIYLCSAQPPGNTIYFGEGSWLTVV.